What follows are 6 T cell receptor beta chains derived from one specimen sequenced in a study of tumor-infiltrating lymphocytes in primary liver carcinoma. Researchers drew blood RNA from unsorted whole blood and extracted germline DNA as well. Starting material of 500 ng total RNA yielded TCR beta cDNA via a constant-region primer. Amplification in three nested multiplex PCR rounds with slightly modified ARM-PCR gave rise to TCR beta libraries. A C-beta reverse primer and TRBV1-TRBV30 forward primers served in each of the first two PCR rounds, at approximately 10 cycles apiece. Via MiXCR, TCRdb re-called the multiplex PCR reads, giving one row per CDR3 protein. Found here are about 350,000 distinct CDR3 sequences, approximately 65% of them singletons; the top ten hold 5.5% to 8%. Sequences were obtained from peripheral blood. The receptors were gathered from a middle-aged man with primary liver carcinoma and hepatitis B virus infection.

V usage is TRBV11-2 and J usage is TRBJ2-3; perhaps TRBD1 as D (7 bases). The CDR3 is 16 amino acids. Germline CDR1 and CDR2: SGHAT and FQNNGV. Trimming left V 0 bases short and J 7 bases short, with 17 bases between. This chain's CDR3 is CASSLDGQEGKYTQYF. The CDR3 bases are TGTGCCAGCAGCTTAGATGGACAGGAGGGCAAATATACGCAGTATTTT. Drawing the rest from reference TRBV11-2 and TRBJ2-3, the complete variable domain is EAGVAQSPRYKIIEKRQSVAFWCNPISGHATLYWYQQILGQGPKLLIQFQNNGVVDDSQLPKDRFSAERLKGVDSTLKIQPAKLEDSAVYLCASSLDGQEGKYTQYFGPGTRLTVL.

Note on this clonotype: With a much larger clone just one base away, this may be a read error. V gene TRBV12-3 or TRBV12-4 combines with J gene TRBJ2-1; D could derive from TRBD1 or TRBD2 (5 bases each). The CDR3 consists of 15 residues. The CDR3 region is CASSPGPSSFNEQFF. The CDR3 coding sequence is TGTGCCAGCAGTCCGGGGCCGAGCTCCTTCAATGAGCAGTTCTTC.

J is TRBJ2-5 and V is TRBV29-1; no clear D gene. V was cut by 6 bases and J by 1 base, with 9 bases left in between. Germline V CDR1 and CDR2: SQVTM, ANQGSEA. The CDR3 sequence is 12 residues long. CDR3 DNA sequence: TGCAGCGTGGGAAATCTCCAAGAGACCCAGTACTTC. Translation: CSVGNLQETQYF.

This clonotype was seen more than once but under ten times. The CDR3 region is CASSRSSGYTDTQYF. For the CDR3, the DNA is TGTGCCAGCAGCCGTTCTAGCGGCTACACAGATACGCAGTATTTT. The rearrangement uses TRBV14 and TRBJ2-3; the match to TRBD2 covers 7 bases. The J segment lost 2 bases and the V segment lost 4 bases, leaving 6 bases of the junction unmatched. The length of the CDR3 is 15 residues. Germline lookup yields CDR1 SGHDN and CDR2 FVKESK.

A remark on this clonotype: The junction does not match germline at one end; this may be a read error. CDR3 sequence reads: CAGSSFTSGSRSMVF. For the CDR3, the DNA is TGTGCAGGCAGCTCCTTCACTAGCGGGTCCCGTAGCATGGTCTTC. This chain uses TRBV11-2 with TRBJ2-1, with 9 bases fitting TRBD2. Germline loops: CDR1 SGHAT, CDR2 FQNNGV. CDR3 length: 15 amino acids.

This clonotype has just a few counts. One base away lies a much larger clone, so this may be a sequencing read error. The chain couples TRBV6-2 or TRBV6-3 to TRBJ2-1; D gene ambiguous. The V end lost 5 bases, the J end lost 8 bases, and 13 bases lay between the germline ends. CDR1 is MNHEY and CDR2 is SVGEGT in the germline V gene. CDR3 length equals 13 residues. This chain's CDR3 is CASSPHTWDEQFF. Written as DNA, the CDR3 is TGTGCCAGCAGTCCCCACACATGGGATGAGCAGTTCTTC.